The clone carrying this TCR beta chain appeared once. Libraries were prepared by immunoSEQ multiplex PCR; TCRdb keeps only in-frame clonotypes and omits some of them. The repertoire has about 140,000 clones, 75% to 85% of them found once; the top ten carry about 7.4%. This sample is drawn from a study of cytotoxic CD8 clonotypes in ibrutinib-treated CLL. This CDR3 is 16 amino acids long. Looked up from germline, CDR1 is MGHRA and CDR2 is YSYEKL. V was cut by 0 bases and J by 2 bases, with 11 bases left in between. This sequence joins TRBV4-1 and TRBJ1-5; D not certain. This sequence was found in a human donor with chronic lymphocytic leukemia. The material sequenced was PBMCs, taken after 36 months of ibrutinib treatment. Written as DNA, the CDR3 is TGCGCCAGCAGCCAAGAGGCGGGGTTCGGCAATCAGCCCCAGCATTTT. Residues: CASSQEAGFGNQPQHF.